Presented here are 32 T cell receptor beta chains from one specimen sequenced in a study of blood T cells in healthy people across ages. A second PCR of 7 to 11 cycles used a sample-barcoded 5' primer and a J-beta primer mix. TCRdb itself ran the 5' RACE reads through MiXCR, one entry per CDR3 protein. The sample carries roughly 1.4 million distinct CDR3 sequences, approximately 59% recorded once. The sequencing sample was made of blood. These receptors were collected from a man aged 18 to 29 in good health.

The chain combines TRBV20-1 with TRBJ2-1; 7 bases fit TRBD1. Germline assignment: CDR1 DFQATT and CDR2 SNEGSKA (reference sequence). The CDR3 runs 14 residues. With 6 bases clipped from V and 5 bases from J, the junction kept 10 bases outside the gene matches. The CDR3 nucleotides are TGCAGTGCCAGGGGGACAGAAAGAAACAATGAGCAGTTCTTC. Protein product: CSARGTERNNEQFF.

This clonotype was seen a few times. The rearrangement links TRBV12-3 or TRBV12-4 to TRBJ1-2, with D maybe TRBD1 (5 bases). Trimming removed 2 bases at V and 3 bases at J, with 10 bases between. The CDR3 loop spans 14 amino acids. The CDR3 spells CASSLLGVDYGYTF. The CDR3 bases are TGTGCCAGCAGTTTATTAGGGGTCGACTATGGCTACACCTTC.

V gene TRBV6-6 combines with J gene TRBJ2-2; 8 nucleotides match TRBD1. Germline CDR1 is MNHNY and CDR2 is SVGAGI (reference sequence). V trimming: 5 bases; J trimming: 7 bases; junction bases outside the gene matches: 6. This CDR3 is 14 amino acids long. The CDR3 coding sequence is TGTGCCAGCAGTCCAGGGGGCGCGATCGGGGAGCTGTTTTTT. It codes for CASSPGGAIGELFF.

The chain is built from TRBV4-1 and TRBJ2-7; D is ambiguous. This CDR3 comprises 14 residues. With 1 base removed from V and 3 bases from J, the gap between germline ends came to 10 bases. Germline V lookup: CDR1 MGHRA, CDR2 YSYEKL. CDR3 residues: CASSQVIALYEQYF. The DNA of the CDR3 is TGCGCCAGCAGCCAAGTGATAGCCCTCTACGAGCAGTACTTC.

V gene TRBV4-1 combines with J gene TRBJ1-2, with TRBD1 as a possible D gene (5 bases). This CDR3 is 14 amino acids long. Germline V gene data show CDR1 as MGHRA and CDR2 as YSYEKL. V dropped 4 bases and J dropped 5 bases, with 14 bases sitting between them. This CDR3 is CASSPLGREYGYTF. The CDR3 DNA sequence: TGCGCCAGCAGCCCCTTGGGCAGGGAGTATGGCTACACCTTC.

The chain recombines TRBV5-1 with TRBJ2-1; D is undetermined. Trimming removed 6 bases at V and 8 bases at J, with 21 bases between. The CDR3 loop spans 15 amino acids. CDR1 and CDR2 (germline): SGHRS, YFSETQ. The CDR3 bases are TGCGCCAGCAATTGGGTCTCCCCGTATTCGCATGAGCAGTTCTTC. Its protein is CASNWVSPYSHEQFF. Using reference TRBV5-1 and TRBJ2-1 for the parts outside the CDR3, the full variable domain is KAGVTQTPRYLIKTRGQQVTLSCSPISGHRSVSWYQQTPGQGLQFLFEYFSETQRNKGNFPGRFSGRQFSNSRSEMNVSTLELGDSALYLCASNWVSPYSHEQFFGPGTRLTVL.

The chain employs TRBV4-3 and TRBJ2-7; no clear D. Trimming removed 2 bases at V and 0 bases at J, with 11 bases between. Germline V gene data show CDR1 as LGHNA and CDR2 as YSLEER. This CDR3 spans 15 amino acids. CDR3 bases: TGCGCCAGCAGCCAATTTAAAAGCAGCTCCTACGAGCAGTACTTC. It codes for CASSQFKSSSYEQYF.

The chain couples TRBV5-1 to TRBJ2-5, with 10 bases identical to TRBD1. The CDR3 loop spans 14 amino acids. The J segment lost 5 bases and the V segment lost 5 bases, leaving 6 bases of the junction unmatched. The V gene's germline CDR1 is SGHRS and CDR2 YFSETQ. CDR3 loop: CASSTGQGVETQYF. The CDR3 DNA follows: TGCGCCAGCAGTACCGGACAGGGGGTGGAGACCCAGTACTTC.

The CDR3 sequence: CASSIDLLEQFF. The CDR3 DNA is TGTGCCAGTAGTATAGACCTACTAGAGCAGTTCTTC. The V call is TRBV19, the J call TRBJ2-1; no definite D call. Trimming left V 0 bases short and J 10 bases short, with 7 bases between. The germline gives CDR1 LNHDA, CDR2 SQIVND (reference sequence). This CDR3 has 12 residues.

V and J are TRBV4-3 and TRBJ2-4, with D possibly being TRBD2 (6 bases). Germline V gene lookup returns CDR1 LGHNA and CDR2 YSLEER. The CDR3 contains 14 residues. Trimming left V 3 bases short and J 13 bases short, with 19 bases between. CDR3 DNA sequence: TGCGCCAGCAGCCACGCGGGGCGGTCGGGAGAGCAGTACTTC. Protein product: CASSHAGRSGEQYF.

This sequence joins TRBV7-2 and TRBJ2-3; tentatively, D is TRBD2 (6 bases). Germline V CDR1 and CDR2: SGHTA, FQGNSA. The V end lost 5 bases, the J end lost 5 bases, and 26 bases lay between the germline ends. This CDR3 spans 18 amino acids. CDR3 loop: CASSVTTYTDGSQDTQYF. The CDR3 bases are TGTGCCAGCAGCGTAACGACCTATACTGACGGGAGCCAAGATACGCAGTATTTT.

J is TRBJ2-7 and V is TRBV5-4; the D gene is possibly TRBD1 (6 bases). The CDR3 sequence is 16 residues long. Germline V gene lookup returns CDR1 SGHNT and CDR2 YYREEE (reference sequence). The V gene lost 4 bases and the J gene lost 2 bases, with 19 bases spanning the gap. This CDR3 reads CASSQEQGPTTYEQYF. DNA of the CDR3: TGTGCCAGCAGCCAAGAACAGGGCCCCACTACCTACGAGCAGTACTTC.

The V and J genes are TRBV7-9 and TRBJ1-6; D perhaps matches TRBD1 (5 bases). Trimming took off 4 bases at V and 8 bases at J, with 12 bases between the two ends. This CDR3 is built from 14 residues. Germline loops: CDR1 SEHNR, CDR2 FQNEAQ (reference sequence). The CDR3 sequence: CASSYSGIHSPLHF. The CDR3 DNA follows: TGTGCCAGCAGCTATTCAGGGATCCATTCACCCCTCCACTTT.

The chain uses TRBV4-3 and TRBJ2-7; 8 bases map to TRBD1. Germline V gene lookup returns CDR1 LGHNA and CDR2 YSLEER. This CDR3 comprises 16 residues. V was pared by 4 bases and J by 2 bases, with 10 bases of the junction left unmatched. The CDR3 region has the DNA TGCGCCAGCAGCCCAGCTCCGACAGGGGTACCCTACGAGCAGTACTTC. Amino acids: CASSPAPTGVPYEQYF.

V and J are TRBV7-9 and TRBJ1-1, with D hard to call. This CDR3 has 15 amino acids. The germline V gene has CDR1 SEHNR and CDR2 FQNEAQ (reference sequence). The V end was cut by 3 bases, the J end by 1 base, with 12 bases between. This CDR3 reads CASSFAAPRNTEAFF. DNA for the CDR3: TGTGCCAGCAGCTTCGCAGCGCCCCGGAACACTGAAGCTTTCTTT.

This clonotype was picked up one time. The chain joins TRBV7-2 to TRBJ2-1; 7 nucleotides match TRBD2. The CDR3 extends over 16 amino acids. Germline CDR1 is SGHTA and CDR2 is FQGNSA. The V segment lost 1 base and the J segment 6 bases; nucleotides outside the gene matches: 9. The CDR3 bases are TGTGCCAGCAGCTTAGGAGCGGGGAGGGCACTCAATGAGCAGTTCTTC. Translated: CASSLGAGRALNEQFF.

This clonotype has only a few counts. V usage is TRBV3-1 and J usage is TRBJ2-3, with 13 bases that match TRBD2. The CDR3 runs to 13 residues. The germline V gene encodes CDR1 LGHDT and CDR2 YNNKEL (reference sequence). V lost 8 bases to trimming and J lost 6 bases; unmatched junction nucleotides: 2. CDR3 residues: CASGLAGADTQYF. In DNA, the CDR3 is TGTGCCAGCGGACTAGCGGGAGCCGATACGCAGTATTTT.

This clonotype was counted between two and nine times. The CDR3 nucleotides are TGCAGTGCCGGGGTATGGTTTGGCTACACCTTC. It translates to CSAGVWFGYTF. The chain has TRBV20-1 and TRBJ1-2; D gene ambiguous. In germline, CDR1 is DFQATT, CDR2 SNEGSKA (reference sequence). The CDR3 consists of 11 residues. Between the trimmed V and J ends, which lost 6 bases and 7 bases, there was a span of 12 bases.

This chain connects TRBV20-1 to TRBJ2-7; D remains ambiguous. The V end was cut by 6 bases, the J end by 2 bases, with 8 bases between. This CDR3 contains 11 residues. Germline values: CDR1 DFQATT, CDR2 SNEGSKA (reference sequence). CDR3 loop: CSADSTYEQYF. CDR3 in DNA: TGCAGTGCAGACTCTACCTACGAGCAGTACTTC.

This clonotype was seen only a few times. The chain is built from TRBV12-3 or TRBV12-4 and TRBJ2-6; D not certain. This CDR3 comprises 15 residues. V was clipped by 7 bases and J by 1 base, with 11 bases between them. CDR3 in amino acids: CASTLVVSGANVLTF. CDR3 nucleotides: TGTGCCAGCACCCTAGTTGTTTCTGGGGCCAACGTCCTGACTTTC.

The chain recombines TRBV11-2 with TRBJ2-5, with a tentative D call TRBD2 (5 bases). In germline, CDR1 is SGHAT, CDR2 FQNNGV. Deletions cut 5 bases from V and 0 bases from J, with 10 bases between. The CDR3 is 14 amino acids. The CDR3 protein is CASSPRGYQETQYF. The DNA of the CDR3 is TGTGCCAGCAGCCCCCGGGGTTACCAAGAGACCCAGTACTTC. The variable domain in full, with the rest retrieved from reference TRBV11-2 and TRBJ2-5, is EAGVAQSPRYKIIEKRQSVAFWCNPISGHATLYWYQQILGQGPKLLIQFQNNGVVDDSQLPKDRFSAERLKGVDSTLKIQPAKLEDSAVYLCASSPRGYQETQYFGPGTRLLVL.

V usage is TRBV4-2 and J usage is TRBJ2-7; 8 bases line up with TRBD1. The trim removed 0 bases at V and 6 bases at J, leaving 16 bases unmatched. This CDR3 spans 18 amino acids. Germline assignment: CDR1 LGHNA and CDR2 YNFKEQ. CDR3 nucleotides: TGTGCCAGCAGCCAAGATTCCACGACAGGGGCCCCTTTCGCCGAGCAGTACTTC. This gives the protein CASSQDSTTGAPFAEQYF.

This clonotype has a handful of counts. The V gene is TRBV12-3 or TRBV12-4, the J gene TRBJ2-3, with TRBD2 as a possible D gene (5 bases). The CDR3 has 14 amino acids. Trimming pared 6 bases from V and 2 bases from J, leaving 12 bases between. For the CDR3, the DNA is TGTGCCAGCAGGGACTTCAGAGTCACAGATACGCAGTATTTT. Residues: CASRDFRVTDTQYF.

The chain couples TRBV29-1 to TRBJ2-1; weak D call: TRBD2 (6 bases). Trimming took 0 bases from V and 0 from J, leaving 12 bases between them. This CDR3 spans 16 amino acids. Per the germline V gene, CDR1 is SQVTM and CDR2 is ANQGSEA. Here the CDR3 DNA reads TGCAGCGTTGAAGATCCAGCGGGTGGCTCCTACAATGAGCAGTTCTTC. This codes for CSVEDPAGGSYNEQFF.

This clonotype was recorded a few times. This chain connects TRBV11-2 to TRBJ2-7, with TRBD2 matching over 11 bases. CDR3 length equals 16 residues. CDR1 is SGHAT, CDR2 FQNNGV, per germline. Unmatched junction bases numbered 8, after V lost 5 bases and J lost 2 bases. For the CDR3, the DNA is TGTGCCAGCAGCACTCCGCTGGGACTAGCGGCCTACGAGCAGTACTTC. Its protein is CASSTPLGLAAYEQYF. Supplemented by reference TRBV11-2 and TRBJ2-7, the full variable domain reads EAGVAQSPRYKIIEKRQSVAFWCNPISGHATLYWYQQILGQGPKLLIQFQNNGVVDDSQLPKDRFSAERLKGVDSTLKIQPAKLEDSAVYLCASSTPLGLAAYEQYFGPGTRLTVT.

The chain employs TRBV20-1 and TRBJ2-3; tentative D call: TRBD1 (5 bases). Germline V lookup: CDR1 DFQATT, CDR2 SNEGSKA (reference sequence). The CDR3 extends over 14 amino acids. V lost 5 bases and J lost 0, with 12 bases in between. The CDR3 region is CSALPGLSTDTQYF. CDR3 nucleotide sequence: TGCAGTGCTCTGCCAGGGCTGAGCACAGATACGCAGTATTTT.

This sequence joins TRBV12-3 or TRBV12-4 and TRBJ2-1; 8 positions match TRBD2. This CDR3 comprises 14 residues. V shed 3 bases and J 4 bases; nucleotides not matched to a gene: 2. CDR3 protein: CASSFTGGYNEQFF. CDR3 sequence (DNA): TGTGCCAGCAGTTTTACGGGGGGGTACAATGAGCAGTTCTTC.

The J gene is TRBJ2-3, the V gene TRBV25-1; TRBD1 is a possible D gene (6 bases). Trimming shortened V by 4 bases and J by 0 bases, and 14 bases separated the two germline ends. The germline CDR1 and CDR2 sequences are MGHDK and SYGVNS. The CDR3 covers 16 residues. The CDR3 region has the DNA TGTGCCAGCAGTGGACGCCCGGGACATAGCACAGATACGCAGTATTTT. Translation gives CASSGRPGHSTDTQYF. Drawing the rest from reference TRBV25-1 and TRBJ2-3, the complete variable domain is EADIYQTPRYLVIGTGKKITLECSQTMGHDKMYWYQQDPGMELHLIHYSYGVNSTEKGDLSSESTVSRIRTEHFPLTLESARPSHTSQYLCASSGRPGHSTDTQYFGPGTRLTVL.

This chain connects TRBV3-1 to TRBJ2-5; D not resolved. The CDR3 length is 14 residues. Germline CDR1 is LGHDT and CDR2 is YNNKEL (reference sequence). Trimming pared 5 bases from V and 5 bases from J, leaving 15 bases between. The CDR3 DNA is TGTGCCAGCAGCGAAGTTAGTAGGAAGGAGACCCAGTACTTC. It translates to CASSEVSRKETQYF.

At least ten counts were recorded for this clonotype. This rearrangement joins TRBV28 to TRBJ2-5, with TRBD2 identical over 11 bases. This CDR3 is 16 amino acids long. V lost 6 bases and J lost 5; bases outside the gene matches: 11. CDR1 is MDHEN, CDR2 SYDVKM, per germline. As DNA, the CDR3 is TGTGCCAGCAGCCACCTCACTAGCGGGAGCCACGAGACCCAGTACTTC. It encodes CASSHLTSGSHETQYF.

This clonotype was seen more than once but under ten times. The chain employs TRBV4-1 and TRBJ2-7; no clear D. This CDR3 contains 14 residues. CDR1 is MGHRA, CDR2 YSYEKL, per germline. Trimming stripped 0 bases from V and 5 bases from J, with 11 bases between. This CDR3 is CASSQDWLRNEQYF. CDR3 sequence (DNA): TGCGCCAGCAGCCAAGACTGGCTCCGGAACGAGCAGTACTTC.

This chain links TRBV6-5 with TRBJ2-5; D gene ambiguous. Trimming left V 8 bases short and J 5 bases short, with 9 bases between. The germline V gene has CDR1 MNHEY and CDR2 SVGAGI. The CDR3 is 11 residues long. The CDR3 nucleotides are TGTGCCAGCTATCACGGGGAGACCCAGTACTTC. This sequence encodes CASYHGETQYF.